This TCR beta chain was obtained from a study of vaccination effects on CD4 cells after COVID-19. The study's findings and limits: Limitations: small convalescent group and missing early post-infection timepoints. Healthy vaccinees' vaccine-induced clones included only 1 of 255 cross-reacting with common cold coronaviruses.

As for this clone: What it binds is not known.

Using immunoSEQ multiplex PCR, the repertoire was profiled, and TCRdb retains in-frame clones only, with some absent. Of about 61,000 clones listed, around 81% were seen once; the top ten hold 2.5%. Within the ViraFEST assay, antigen-specific CD4+ T cells underwent expansion with viral peptide pools prior to sequencing. Researchers isolated CD4+ T cells once approximately ten days of culture had elapsed. Cultivation was performed at a few million PBMC per well with 9 to 10 IU/ml IL-2 and approximately 10 ug/ml peptides added. Sequenced material: CD4+ T cells from PBMCs cultured with HCoV-229E spike peptides, taken before COVID-19 vaccination. This clonotype was obtained from a human donor who received a COVID-19 vaccine.

The CDR3 spells CASSPDTGGANQPQHF. The CDR3 nucleotides read TGTGCCAGCAGCCCGGACACAGGGGGCGCGAATCAGCCCCAGCATTTT. This chain joins TRBV7-8 and TRBJ1-5; 9 bases map to TRBD1. V lost 5 bases to trimming and J lost 4 bases; unmatched junction nucleotides: 9. The CDR3 extends over 16 amino acids. Germline V gene sequence: CDR1 SGHVS, CDR2 FQNEAQ.